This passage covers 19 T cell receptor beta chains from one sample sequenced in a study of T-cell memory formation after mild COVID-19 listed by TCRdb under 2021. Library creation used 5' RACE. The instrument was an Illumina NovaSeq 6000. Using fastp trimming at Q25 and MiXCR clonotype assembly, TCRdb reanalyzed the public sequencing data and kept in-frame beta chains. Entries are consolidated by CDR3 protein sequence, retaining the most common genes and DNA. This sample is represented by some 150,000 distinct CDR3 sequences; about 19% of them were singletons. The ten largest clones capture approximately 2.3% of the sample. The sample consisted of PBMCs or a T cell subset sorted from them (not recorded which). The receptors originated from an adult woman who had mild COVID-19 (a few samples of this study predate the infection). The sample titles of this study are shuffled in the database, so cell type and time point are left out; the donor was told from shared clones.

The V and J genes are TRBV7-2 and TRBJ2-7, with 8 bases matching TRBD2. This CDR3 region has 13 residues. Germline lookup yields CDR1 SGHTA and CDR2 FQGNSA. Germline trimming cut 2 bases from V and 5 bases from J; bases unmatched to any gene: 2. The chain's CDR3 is CASSLTGGNEQYF. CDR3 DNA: TGTGCCAGCAGCTTAACGGGAGGGAACGAGCAGTACTTC.

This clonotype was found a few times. The CDR3 DNA sequence: TGCAGCTCTGGACAGCCGTCCGGCGAGCAGTACTTC. Protein sequence: CSSGQPSGEQYF. V is TRBV29-1 and J is TRBJ2-7, with D possibly being TRBD1 (6 bases). V was shortened by 8 bases and J by 6 bases, with 17 bases between the two germline ends. Germline V gene data show CDR1 as SQVTM and CDR2 as ANQGSEA. This CDR3 region has 12 residues.

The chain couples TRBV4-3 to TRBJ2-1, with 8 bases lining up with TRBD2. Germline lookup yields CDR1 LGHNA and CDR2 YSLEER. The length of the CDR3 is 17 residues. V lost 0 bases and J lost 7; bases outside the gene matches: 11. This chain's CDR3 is CASSQDLGAGAGNEQFF. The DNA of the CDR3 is TGCGCCAGCAGCCAAGATCTGGGAGCGGGAGCAGGGAATGAGCAGTTCTTC.

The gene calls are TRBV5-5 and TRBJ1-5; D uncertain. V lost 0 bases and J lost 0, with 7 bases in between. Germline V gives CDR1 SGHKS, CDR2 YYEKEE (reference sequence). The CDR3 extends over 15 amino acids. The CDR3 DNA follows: TGTGCCAGCAGCTTGGCAACAAGTAGCAATCAGCCCCAGCATTTT. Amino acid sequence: CASSLATSSNQPQHF.

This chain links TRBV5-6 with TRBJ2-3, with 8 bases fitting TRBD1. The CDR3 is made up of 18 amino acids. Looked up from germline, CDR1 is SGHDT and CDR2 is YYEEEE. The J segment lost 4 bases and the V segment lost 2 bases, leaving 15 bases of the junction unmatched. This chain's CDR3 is CASSFSGQGPGEADTQYF. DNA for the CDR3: TGTGCCAGCAGCTTCTCAGGACAGGGCCCAGGGGAAGCAGATACGCAGTATTTT. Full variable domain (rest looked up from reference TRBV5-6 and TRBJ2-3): DAGVTQSPTHLIKTRGQQVTLRCSPKSGHDTVSWYQQALGQGPQFIFQYYEEEERQRGNFPDRFSGHQFPNYSSELNVNALLLGDSALYLCASSFSGQGPGEADTQYFGPGTRLTVL.

CDR3 sequence reads: CASSQEGTEHQPQHF. CDR3 sequence (DNA): TGCGCCAGCAGCCAGGAAGGGACCGAACATCAGCCCCAGCATTTT. The chain couples TRBV4-1 to TRBJ1-5; possibly TRBD1 for D (5 bases). Trimming cost V 3 bases and J 5 bases, with 14 bases left between them. The CDR3 contains 15 residues. The germline V gene has CDR1 MGHRA and CDR2 YSYEKL.

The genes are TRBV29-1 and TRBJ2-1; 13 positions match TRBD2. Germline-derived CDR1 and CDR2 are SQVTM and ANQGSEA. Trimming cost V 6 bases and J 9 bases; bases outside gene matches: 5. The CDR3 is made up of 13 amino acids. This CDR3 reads CSVKGLAGVEQFF. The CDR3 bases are TGCAGCGTGAAAGGACTAGCGGGAGTTGAGCAGTTCTTC.

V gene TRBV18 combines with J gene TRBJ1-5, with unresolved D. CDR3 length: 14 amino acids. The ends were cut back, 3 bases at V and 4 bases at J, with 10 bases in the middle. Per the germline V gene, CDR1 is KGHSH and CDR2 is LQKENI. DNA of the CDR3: TGTGCCAGCTCACCGAATTACGGAAATCAGCCCCAGCATTTT. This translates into CASSPNYGNQPQHF.

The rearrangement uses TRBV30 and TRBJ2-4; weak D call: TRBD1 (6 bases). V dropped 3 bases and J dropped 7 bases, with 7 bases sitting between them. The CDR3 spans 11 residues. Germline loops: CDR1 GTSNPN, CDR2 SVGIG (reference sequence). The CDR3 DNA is TGTGCCTGGAGAGGGGGTAACATTCAGTACTTC. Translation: CAWRGGNIQYF. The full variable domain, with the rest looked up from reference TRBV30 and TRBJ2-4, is SQTIHQWPATLVQPVGSPLSLECTVEGTSNPNLYWYRQAAGRGLQLLFYSVGIGQISSEVPQNLSASRPQDRQFILSSKKLLLSDSGFYLCAWRGGNIQYFGAGTRLSVL.

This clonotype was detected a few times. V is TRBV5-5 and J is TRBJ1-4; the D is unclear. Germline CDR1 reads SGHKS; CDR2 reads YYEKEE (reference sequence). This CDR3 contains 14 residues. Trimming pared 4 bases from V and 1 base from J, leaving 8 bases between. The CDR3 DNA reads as TGTGCCAGCAGCGGGCTTATAACTAATGAAAAACTGTTTTTT. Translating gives CASSGLITNEKLFF. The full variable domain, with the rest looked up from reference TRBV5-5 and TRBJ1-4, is DAGVTQSPTHLIKTRGQQVTLRCSPISGHKSVSWYQQVLGQGPQFIFQYYEKEERGRGNFPDRFSARQFPNYSSELNVNALLLGDSALYLCASSGLITNEKLFFGSGTQLSVL.

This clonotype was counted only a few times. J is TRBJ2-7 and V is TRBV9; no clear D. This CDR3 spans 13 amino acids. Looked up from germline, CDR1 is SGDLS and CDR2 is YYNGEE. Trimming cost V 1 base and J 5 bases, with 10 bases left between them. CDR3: CASSVTPWDEQYF. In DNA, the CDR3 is TGTGCCAGCAGCGTAACTCCCTGGGACGAGCAGTACTTC.

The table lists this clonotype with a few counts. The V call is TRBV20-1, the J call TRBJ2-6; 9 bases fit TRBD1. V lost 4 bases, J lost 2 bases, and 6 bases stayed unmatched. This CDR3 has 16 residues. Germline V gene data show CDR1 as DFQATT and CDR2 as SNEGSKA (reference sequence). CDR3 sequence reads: CSAITGTGTGANVLTF. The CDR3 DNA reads TGCAGTGCTATTACCGGGACAGGGACTGGGGCCAACGTCCTGACTTTC.

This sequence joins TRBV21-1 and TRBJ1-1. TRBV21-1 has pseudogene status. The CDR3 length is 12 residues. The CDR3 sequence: CASSTTLSLAFF. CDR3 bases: TGTGCCAGCAGCACAACCCTTTCCCTCGCTTTCTTT.

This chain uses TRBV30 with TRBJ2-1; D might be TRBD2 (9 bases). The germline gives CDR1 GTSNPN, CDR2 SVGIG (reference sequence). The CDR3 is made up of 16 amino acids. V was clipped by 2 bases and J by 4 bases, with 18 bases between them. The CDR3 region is CAWSPGGGRVYNEQFF. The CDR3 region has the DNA TGTGCCTGGAGTCCAGGGGGCGGGAGGGTTTACAATGAGCAGTTCTTC. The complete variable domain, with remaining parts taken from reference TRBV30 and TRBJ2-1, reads SQTIHQWPATLVQPVGSPLSLECTVEGTSNPNLYWYRQAAGRGLQLLFYSVGIGQISSEVPQNLSASRPQDRQFILSSKKLLLSDSGFYLCAWSPGGGRVYNEQFFGPGTRLTVL.

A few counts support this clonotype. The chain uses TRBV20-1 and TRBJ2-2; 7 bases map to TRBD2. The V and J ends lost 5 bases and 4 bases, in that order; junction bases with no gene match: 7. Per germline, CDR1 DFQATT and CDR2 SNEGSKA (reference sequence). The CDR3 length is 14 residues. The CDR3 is CSAQAGRGTGELFF. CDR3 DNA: TGCAGTGCTCAAGCGGGACGAGGCACCGGGGAGCTGTTTTTT.

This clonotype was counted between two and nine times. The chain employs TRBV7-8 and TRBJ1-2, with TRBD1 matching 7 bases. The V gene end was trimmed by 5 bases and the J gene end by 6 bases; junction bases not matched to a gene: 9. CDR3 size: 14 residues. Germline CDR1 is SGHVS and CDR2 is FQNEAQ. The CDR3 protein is CASSPLWQGDGYTF. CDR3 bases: TGTGCCAGCAGCCCCCTTTGGCAGGGGGATGGCTACACCTTC.

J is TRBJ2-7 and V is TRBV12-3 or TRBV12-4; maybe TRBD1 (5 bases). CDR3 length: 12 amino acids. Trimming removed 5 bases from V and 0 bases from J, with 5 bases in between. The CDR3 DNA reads TGTGCCAGCAGTGACAGCTCCTACGAGCAGTACTTC. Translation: CASSDSSYEQYF.

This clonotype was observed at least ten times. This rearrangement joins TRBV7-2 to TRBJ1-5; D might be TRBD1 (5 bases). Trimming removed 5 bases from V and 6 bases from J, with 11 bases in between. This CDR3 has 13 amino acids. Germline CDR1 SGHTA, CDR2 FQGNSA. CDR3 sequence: CASSPGRVQPQHF. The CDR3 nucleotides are TGTGCCAGCAGCCCGGGGCGCGTTCAGCCCCAGCATTTT.

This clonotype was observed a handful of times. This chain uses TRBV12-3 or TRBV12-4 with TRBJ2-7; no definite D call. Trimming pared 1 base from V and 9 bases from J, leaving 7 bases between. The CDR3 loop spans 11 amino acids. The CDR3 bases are TGTGCCAGCAGTTTAGGGCGGTTGCAGTACTTC. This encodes CASSLGRLQYF.